This entry features one TCR beta chain sequence. The antigen is undetermined. These data originate in a study of cytomegalovirus exposure and HLA in healthy donors. Overall study findings and caveats: Cytomegalovirus association was listed for about 170 TCR beta chains. With high specificity and sensitivity, the classifier reportedly diagnosed cytomegalovirus status.

Per germline, CDR1 SGHNT and CDR2 YYREEE (reference sequence). The CDR3 has 17 amino acids. Trimming took 0 bases from V and 6 from J; bases not matched to a gene: 10. Using immunoSEQ multiplex PCR, the repertoire was profiled, and TCRdb retains in-frame clones only, with some absent. Here the sample spans roughly 300,000 clones, 80% to 90% being singletons. Sequencing was done on a sample of PBMCs. This TCR was recovered from a woman between 18 and 30 years old in good health and CMV-seronegative. The V gene is TRBV5-4, the J gene TRBJ2-4; 9 bases are a match to TRBD2. DNA of the CDR3: TGTGCCAGCAGCTTGGATCCAGCGGGAGGCCCTAGAAACATTCAGTACTTC. This encodes CASSLDPAGGPRNIQYF.